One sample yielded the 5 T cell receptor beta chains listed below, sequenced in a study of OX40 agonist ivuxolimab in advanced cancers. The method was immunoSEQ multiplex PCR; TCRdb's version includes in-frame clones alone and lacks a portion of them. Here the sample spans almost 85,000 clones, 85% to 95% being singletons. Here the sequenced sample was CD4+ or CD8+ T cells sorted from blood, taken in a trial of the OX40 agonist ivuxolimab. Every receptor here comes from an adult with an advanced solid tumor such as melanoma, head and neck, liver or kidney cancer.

In DNA, the CDR3 is TGTGCCAGCAGCGTAGGTACGGGAACCTACAATGAGCAGTTCTTC. Its protein product is CASSVGTGTYNEQFF. This rearrangement joins TRBV9 to TRBJ2-1, with D possibly being TRBD2 (5 bases). The CDR3 contains 15 residues. V lost 0 bases, J lost 2 bases, and 9 bases lay in between. CDR1 is SGDLS and CDR2 is YYNGEE in the germline V gene.

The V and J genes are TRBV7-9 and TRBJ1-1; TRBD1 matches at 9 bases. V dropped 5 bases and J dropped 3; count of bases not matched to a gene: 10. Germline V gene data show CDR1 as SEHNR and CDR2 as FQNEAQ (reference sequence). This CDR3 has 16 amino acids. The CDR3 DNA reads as TGTGCCAGCAGCCCACCGGGACAGGGTATCGACACTGAAGCTTTCTTT. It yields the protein CASSPPGQGIDTEAFF.

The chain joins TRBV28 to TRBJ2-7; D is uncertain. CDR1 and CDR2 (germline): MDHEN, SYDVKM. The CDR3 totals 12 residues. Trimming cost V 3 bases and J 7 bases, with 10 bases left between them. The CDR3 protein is CASSLARPEQYF. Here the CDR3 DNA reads TGTGCCAGCAGTTTGGCACGGCCGGAGCAGTACTTC.

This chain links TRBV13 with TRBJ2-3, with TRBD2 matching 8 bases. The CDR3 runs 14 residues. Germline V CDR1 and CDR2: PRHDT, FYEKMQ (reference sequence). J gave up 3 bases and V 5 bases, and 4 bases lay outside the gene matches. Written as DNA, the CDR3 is TGTGCCAGCAGCCCCGCTAGCGGGACAGATACGCAGTATTTT. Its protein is CASSPASGTDTQYF.

Here the CDR3 reads CASSRGGTGVYGNTIYF. CDR3 nucleotides: TGTGCCAGCAGTCGCGGCGGGACAGGGGTTTACGGAAACACCATATATTTT. The V call is TRBV27, the J call TRBJ1-3, with TRBD1 matching 10 bases. The CDR3 consists of 17 residues. Trimming cost V 5 bases and J 4 bases; bases outside gene matches: 11. In germline, CDR1 is MNHEY, CDR2 SMNVEV (reference sequence).